This T cell receptor beta chain came from a study of blood T cell repertoires in COVID-19. Recovered status in Cohort 3 required two negative PCRs, clearance, or symptom resolution. Methods used by the authors: Nucleated cell number was recorded as an estimate derived from reference gene primer amplification. Profiling relied on immunoSEQ multiplex PCR, and the TCRdb table lists in-frame clones only, not all of them. V and J calls and clone size are as listed in that table; D and trimming were resolved from the DNA. The table has a few hundred thousand clones, around nine tenths seen once. Per germline, CDR1 SQVTM and CDR2 ANQGSEA. V lost 7 bases to trimming and J lost 3 bases; unmatched junction nucleotides: 6. CDR3 length equals 13 residues.

V is TRBV29-1 and J is TRBJ1-2; 9 nucleotides match TRBD1. The TCR comes from a woman aged 45-65 years who had recovered from COVID-19. What was sequenced was PBMCs or T cells enriched from blood (not recorded which). CDR3 sequence: CSAATGGDYGYTF. The DNA of the CDR3 is TGCAGCGCTGCGACAGGGGGGGACTATGGCTACACCTTC.